This T cell receptor (beta chain) came from a study of control samples from healthy donors and cancer patients (dated by TCRdb to 2020 to 2022). The protocol used for the library was the immunoSEQ multiplex PCR assay. The table comes from immuneACCESS by way of TCRdb, which keeps in-frame sequences with V and J called. Part of the clones is missing from these tables; in studies checked, under half for an unresolved V gene and the rest for unknown reasons. For this sample the table gives tens of thousands of clones, of which around 94% were detected only once. The ten largest clones take up roughly 4% of the sample. A distance of 18 bases separates the germline ends of V and J, which lose 0 bases and 3 bases respectively. The CDR3 has 17 amino acids, counting the end cysteine and phenylalanine. Just the 51-base CDR3 DNA is kept, in frame starting at base 1. As for this clone: Its binding antigen is unknown. Base qualities are not provided; no much larger clone lies one nucleotide away.

This receptor was obtained from a man aged 25-40 years in good health. The sequenced sample consisted of blood. The V and J genes are TRBV23-1 and TRBJ2-7; the D gene is possibly TRBD1 or TRBD2, each agreeing over 6 bases. TRBV23-1 is treated as an ORF (open reading frame) with a function not yet certain. The bases are TGCGCCAGCAGTCAATCGAAATGGAGGGACATACTCTACGAGCAGTACTTC. Translated, this gives CASSQSKWRDILYEQYF.